Listed below are T cell receptor beta chains from one sample, sequenced in a study of beta chain features in type 1 diabetes. Clones were read by immunoSEQ multiplex PCR, and TCRdb kept only the in-frame ones, dropping some. The data show approximately 57,000 clones, around 56% seen once. The source material was Tregs from blood. All receptors come from a woman in her thirties or forties with type 1 diabetes. CDR3s include the opening cysteine and the closing phenylalanine or tryptophan. A D gene is named only where the DNA matches it firmly. The size entry is marked missing in some rows and otherwise reads once, few, many or a size class.

NA 14 NA TRBJ1-2 TRBV4-3 CASSPERGISGYTF TGCGCCAGCAGCCCTGAGAGGGGGATCTCGGGCTACACCTTC
TRBD1 13 few TRBJ1-6 TRBV6-1 CASSGDRDSPLHF TGTGCCAGCAGTGGAGACAGGGATTCACCCCTCCACTTT
TRBD2 12 NA TRBJ2-1 TRBV29-1 CSPGLAGGQRFF TGCAGCCCTGGACTAGCGGGAGGGCAGCGGTTCTTC
NA 14 NA TRBJ2-7 TRBV6-1 CASSWAESRYEQYF TGTGCCAGCAGTTGGGCAGAAAGTCGCTACGAGCAGTACTTC
NA 16 NA TRBJ1-1 TRBV28 CASSMPPGPLNTEAFF TGTGCCAGCAGCATGCCCCCAGGGCCCTTGAACACTGAAGCTTTCTTT
TRBD2 17 NA TRBJ2-1 TRBV7-2 CASSSGLAGGGYNEQFF TGTGCCAGCAGCTCAGGACTAGCGGGAGGGGGCTACAATGAGCAGTTCTTC
TRBD2 16 NA TRBJ2-2 TRBV5-1 CASIPGTTMHTGELFF TGCGCCAGCATCCCCGGGACTACTATGCACACCGGGGAGCTGTTTTTT
TRBD1 15 few TRBJ1-3 TRBV6-6 CASSRTGGTGNTIYF TGTGCCAGCAGTCGAACAGGGGGCACTGGAAACACCATATATTTT
TRBD1 15 NA TRBJ2-1 TRBV5-1 CASSLQGAAYNEQFF TGCGCCAGCAGCTTGCAGGGGGCGGCCTACAATGAGCAGTTCTTC
TRBD1 13 NA TRBJ2-7 TRBV6-5 CASSYLGGDEQYF TGTGCCAGCAGTTACCTAGGGGGCGACGAGCAGTACTTC
TRBD2 14 NA TRBJ2-1 TRBV10-3 CAISSSGSRAEQFF TGTGCCATCAGTTCTAGCGGGTCCCGTGCTGAGCAGTTCTTC
NA 17 NA TRBJ2-4 TRBV11-2 CASSLGSTGHVKNIQYF TGTGCCAGCAGCTTAGGCTCCACAGGGCATGTCAAAAACATTCAGTACTTC
NA 15 NA TRBJ1-5 TRBV4-2 CASSQDGSATQPQHF TGTGCCAGCAGCCAAGACGGGAGCGCCACCCAGCCCCAGCATTTT
TRBD2 15 NA TRBJ2-2 TRBV7-3 CASRPGLAGAGELFF TGTGCCAGCAGACCAGGACTAGCGGGGGCCGGGGAGCTGTTTTTT
NA 14 few TRBJ1-3 TRBV28 CASSFSSSGNTIYF TGTGCCAGCAGTTTTTCCAGCTCTGGAAACACCATATATTTT
NA 15 NA TRBJ2-1 TRBV5-1 CASRQAWQTYNEQFF TGCGCCAGCAGGCAAGCGTGGCAGACCTACAATGAGCAGTTCTTC
NA 15 once TRBJ2-7 TRBV11-2 CASSSYTGSSYEQYF TGTGCCAGCAGCTCCTACACGGGGAGCTCCTACGAGCAGTACTTC
NA 13 NA TRBJ2-5 TRBV7-6 CASSFGRRETQYF TGTGCCAGCAGCTTTGGGCGCCGAGAGACCCAGTACTTC
NA 14 NA TRBJ1-6 TRBV7-9 CASCDAYGNSPLHF TGTGCCAGCTGCGACGCTTACGGGAATTCACCCCTCCACTTT
TRBD1 15 few TRBJ2-7 TRBV7-9 CASSLAIGQGYEQYF TGTGCCAGCAGCTTAGCTATCGGACAGGGTTACGAGCAGTACTTC
NA 15 NA TRBJ2-2 TRBV7-2 CASSLVGGYTGELFF TGTGCCAGCAGCTTAGTAGGCGGATACACCGGGGAGCTGTTTTTT
NA 15 NA TRBJ2-7 TRBV7-9 CASSLGPSQGYEQYF TGTGCCAGCAGCTTAGGGCCATCACAGGGCTACGAGCAGTACTTC
NA 15 NA TRBJ2-1 TRBV5-6 CASSLNRAFGNEQFF TGTGCCAGCAGCTTAAACAGGGCTTTCGGCAATGAGCAGTTCTTC
NA 13 many TRBJ1-1 TRBV19 CASEDRTNTEAFF TGTGCCAGTGAGGACAGAACGAACACTGAAGCTTTCTTT
TRBD2 12 few TRBJ2-2 TRBV29-1 CSVSSGAGELFF TGCAGCGTCTCTAGCGGGGCCGGGGAGCTGTTTTTT
TRBD1 15 once TRBJ2-3 TRBV2 CASSEQGATMDTQYF TGTGCCAGCAGTGAACAGGGGGCAACGATGGATACGCAGTATTTT
NA 15 few TRBJ1-5 TRBV30 CAWSVAPRRNQPQHF TGTGCCTGGAGTGTGGCTCCGAGGAGGAATCAGCCCCAGCATTTT
NA 13 few TRBJ2-3 TRBV4-2 CASSQGTTDTQYF TGTGCCAGCAGCCAAGGGACTACAGATACGCAGTATTTT
TRBD1 16 few TRBJ2-7 TRBV5-5 CASSLGTGGSSYEQYF TGTGCCAGCAGCTTAGGGACAGGGGGCTCCTCCTACGAGCAGTACTTC
TRBD1 14 NA TRBJ1-1 TRBV18 CASSLNRDREAAFF TGTGCCAGCTCACTCAACCGGGACAGAGAGGCGGCTTTCTTT
TRBD1 15 NA TRBJ1-3 TRBV9 CASSDRGSSGNTIYF TGTGCCAGCAGCGACAGGGGGTCGTCTGGAAACACCATATATTTT
TRBD2 15 NA TRBJ2-1 TRBV9 CASNLAGVEYNEQFF TGTGCCAGCAACTTAGCGGGAGTTGAATACAATGAGCAGTTCTTC
TRBD2 15 NA TRBJ2-1 TRBV5-1 CASSLVAGGYNEQFF TGCGCCAGCAGCTTGGTCGCGGGAGGGTACAATGAGCAGTTCTTC
TRBD1 15 NA TRBJ2-7 TRBV7-9 CASSYRDRGLYEQYF TGTGCCAGCAGCTACCGGGACAGAGGCCTCTACGAGCAGTACTTC
NA 12 NA TRBJ2-4 TRBV7-2 CASSAWRGIQYF TGTGCCAGCAGCGCCTGGCGGGGAATTCAGTACTTC
NA 14 NA TRBJ1-5 TRBV4-2 CASSLDLQGGSQHF TGTGCCAGCAGCCTTGACTTACAGGGAGGGTCCCAGCATTTT
TRBD2 15 few TRBJ2-3 TRBV27 CASSQRTSTTDTQYF TGTGCCAGCAGTCAGCGGACTAGCACCACAGATACGCAGTATTTT
NA 17 NA TRBJ2-6 TRBV7-9 CASSFWGHVSGANVLTF TGTGCCAGCAGCTTTTGGGGACACGTCTCTGGGGCCAACGTCCTGACTTTC
NA 15 NA TRBJ2-2 TRBV7-9 CASSLGGSHTGELFF TGTGCCAGCAGCTTAGGGGGCAGTCACACCGGGGAGCTGTTTTTT
NA 13 once TRBJ2-7 TRBV18 CASSPPGSDEQYF TGTGCCAGCTCACCCCCCGGTAGCGACGAGCAGTACTTC
NA 13 few TRBJ2-1 TRBV7-9 CASSFSEYNEQFF TGTGCCAGCAGCTTCAGCGAATACAATGAGCAGTTCTTC
NA 15 medium-sized TRBJ2-1 TRBV4-1 CASSQGIRSYNEQFF TGCGCCAGCAGCCAAGGTATTCGCTCCTACAATGAGCAGTTCTTC
TRBD1 16 NA TRBJ2-5 TRBV5-6 CASSLARDRGKETQYF TGTGCCAGCAGCTTAGCCCGGGACAGGGGAAAAGAGACCCAGTACTTC
NA 15 few TRBJ1-4 TRBV4-1 CASSQGFTGLEKLFF TGCGCCAGCAGCCAAGGGTTCACGGGTCTCGAAAAACTGTTTTTT
NA 13 few TRBJ2-5 TRBV29-1 CSVDEGGSETQYF TGCAGCGTTGACGAAGGGGGAAGTGAGACCCAGTACTTC
NA 13 NA TRBJ1-2 TRBV6-5 CASGLPDRNGYTF TGTGCCAGCGGCCTACCCGACAGGAATGGCTACACCTTC
TRBD1 14 NA TRBJ2-1 TRBV6-4 CASSSGQGYNEQFF TGTGCCAGCAGCTCTGGACAGGGCTACAATGAGCAGTTCTTC
TRBD1 13 NA TRBJ2-1 TRBV27 CASSYRGPGEQFF TGTGCCAGCAGTTACAGGGGGCCCGGTGAGCAGTTCTTC
NA 15 few TRBJ1-2 TRBV7-8 CASSLTSGGRDGYTF TGTGCCAGCAGCTTAACGAGCGGGGGACGGGACGGCTACACCTTC
TRBD1 18 NA TRBJ1-1 TRBV5-1 CASSVQGALSGRDTEAFF TGCGCCAGCAGCGTACAGGGGGCATTAAGCGGTAGGGACACTGAAGCTTTCTTT
NA 13 NA TRBJ1-1 TRBV30 CAWSFQGNTEAFF TGTGCCTGGAGTTTCCAGGGGAACACTGAAGCTTTCTTT
NA 13 NA TRBJ2-6 TRBV27 CASSFSGANVLTF TGTGCCAGCAGTTTCTCCGGGGCCAACGTCCTGACTTTC
NA 14 NA TRBJ1-1 TRBV15 CATSPTHGNTEAFF TGTGCCACCAGTCCGACACATGGGAACACTGAAGCTTTCTTT
TRBD1 13 NA TRBJ1-5 TRBV29-1 CSVATGFNQPQHF TGCAGCGTTGCGACAGGGTTTAATCAGCCCCAGCATTTT
NA 12 NA TRBJ1-4 TRBV5-4 CASSLGGEKLFF TGTGCCAGCAGCTTAGGAGGTGAAAAACTGTTTTTT
NA 15 NA TRBJ1-1 TRBV28 CASSSAGNLNTEAFF TGTGCCAGCAGTTCCGCGGGGAATCTGAACACTGAAGCTTTCTTT
NA 14 few TRBJ2-5 TRBV6-5 CASSYFERGETQYF TGTGCCAGCAGTTACTTCGAAAGGGGAGAGACCCAGTACTTC